The clone carrying this T cell receptor beta chain showed up just once. Data came from immunoSEQ multiplex PCR; TCRdb stores just in-frame clones and leaves some out. This repertoire shows 230,000 or so clones, more than 65% found once; its top ten account for 1.4%. The length of the CDR3 is 18 residues. Looked up from germline, CDR1 is LNHDA and CDR2 is SQIVND (reference sequence). The V gene end was trimmed by 4 bases and the J gene end by 5 bases; junction bases not matched to a gene: 9. The source of the sample is a study of blood T cell repertoires in COVID-19. Study-wide context: Material from acute and convalescent COVID-19 was sourced from the United States, Italy and Spain. The cDNA or gDNA used as material had been derived from T cells, B-cell-depleted T cells, or PBMCs.

The chain couples TRBV19 to TRBJ2-3; 16 bases align to TRBD2. Sequenced sample: peripheral blood. The receptor was isolated from a woman in her thirties or forties who had recovered from COVID-19. As DNA, the CDR3 is TGTGCCAGTAGTAGAGAAGGGACTAGCGGGGGGGCGAGAGATACGCAGTATTTT. Translating it yields CASSREGTSGGARDTQYF.